A selection of T cell receptor beta chains follows, all from one sample in a study of response to subunit inactivated influenza vaccine. TCRdb fed the RT-PCR reads into MiXCR, producing one record per CDR3 protein. This sample has about 650,000 distinct CDR3 sequences, with approximately 14% found just once. Here the sequenced sample was PBMCs from blood, taken 11 to 12 days after vaccination. All receptors come from a man aged 50 or older who received an inactivated influenza vaccine. Each CDR3 is given with its conserved first and last residue. Fields, in order: D gene, clone size, CDR3 length, V gene, CDR3 protein. A D gene is named only where the DNA matches it firmly. Some rows mark clone size as missing; the rest say once, few, many or name a class of expanded clone.

D: TRBD1
size: .
length: 13
V: TRBV2
CDR3: CATQGGVLTEAFF

D: .
size: .
length: 13
V: TRBV20-1
CDR3: CSARHWDFYEQYF

D: .
size: many
length: 13
V: TRBV12-3/TRBV12-4
CDR3: CASSLLAGFEAFF

D: .
size: .
length: 15
V: TRBV7-2
CDR3: CASSLDWGTYNEQFF

D: TRBD1
size: few
length: 16
V: TRBV20-1
CDR3: CSARDLLGQKAYEQYF

D: TRBD2
size: .
length: 15
V: TRBV9
CDR3: CASSTAGLASDEQFF

D: TRBD1
size: few
length: 13
V: TRBV11-3
CDR3: CASTPRTGYEQYF

D: TRBD1
size: .
length: 16
V: TRBV6-1
CDR3: CASKFPGTGGSYEQYF

D: TRBD2
size: few
length: 19
V: TRBV12-3/TRBV12-4
CDR3: CASRPREGGFSGNRNEQFF

D: .
size: few
length: 11
V: TRBV20-1
CDR3: CSAGGGYEAFF

D: TRBD2
size: few
length: 15
V: TRBV6-1
CDR3: CASSPPLAEGGELFF

D: .
size: .
length: 11
V: TRBV20-1
CDR3: CSALGPETQYF

D: TRBD1
size: few
length: 14
V: TRBV5-1
CDR3: CASSTGDRTDTQYF

D: .
size: .
length: 15
V: TRBV12-5
CDR3: CASGYWQLDTGELFF

D: .
size: .
length: 14
V: TRBV10-3
CDR3: CAIRGDTSNYGYTF

D: TRBD1
size: .
length: 14
V: TRBV12-3/TRBV12-4
CDR3: CASSFKGASEKLFF

D: .
size: few
length: 16
V: TRBV9
CDR3: CASSVPQLESTDTQYF

D: .
size: few
length: 15
V: TRBV19
CDR3: CASSTRTPQRDTQYF